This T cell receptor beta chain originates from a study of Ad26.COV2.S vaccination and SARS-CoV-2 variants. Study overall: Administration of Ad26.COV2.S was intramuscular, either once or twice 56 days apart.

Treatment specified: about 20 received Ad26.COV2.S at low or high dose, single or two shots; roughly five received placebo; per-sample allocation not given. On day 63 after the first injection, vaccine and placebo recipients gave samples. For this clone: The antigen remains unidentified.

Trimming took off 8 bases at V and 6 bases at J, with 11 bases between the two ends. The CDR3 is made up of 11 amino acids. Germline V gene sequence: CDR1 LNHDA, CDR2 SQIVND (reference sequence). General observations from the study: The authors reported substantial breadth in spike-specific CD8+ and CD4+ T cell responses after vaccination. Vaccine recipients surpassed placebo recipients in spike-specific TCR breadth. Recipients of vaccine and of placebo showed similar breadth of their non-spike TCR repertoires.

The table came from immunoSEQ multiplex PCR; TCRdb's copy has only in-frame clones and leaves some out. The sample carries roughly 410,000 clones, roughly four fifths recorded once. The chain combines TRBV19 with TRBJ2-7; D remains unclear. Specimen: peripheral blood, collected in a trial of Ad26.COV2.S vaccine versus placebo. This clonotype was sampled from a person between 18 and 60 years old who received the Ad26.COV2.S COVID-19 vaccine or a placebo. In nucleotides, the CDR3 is TGTGCCAGTCTGGACGCCGGCGAGCAGTACTTC. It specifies CASLDAGEQYF.